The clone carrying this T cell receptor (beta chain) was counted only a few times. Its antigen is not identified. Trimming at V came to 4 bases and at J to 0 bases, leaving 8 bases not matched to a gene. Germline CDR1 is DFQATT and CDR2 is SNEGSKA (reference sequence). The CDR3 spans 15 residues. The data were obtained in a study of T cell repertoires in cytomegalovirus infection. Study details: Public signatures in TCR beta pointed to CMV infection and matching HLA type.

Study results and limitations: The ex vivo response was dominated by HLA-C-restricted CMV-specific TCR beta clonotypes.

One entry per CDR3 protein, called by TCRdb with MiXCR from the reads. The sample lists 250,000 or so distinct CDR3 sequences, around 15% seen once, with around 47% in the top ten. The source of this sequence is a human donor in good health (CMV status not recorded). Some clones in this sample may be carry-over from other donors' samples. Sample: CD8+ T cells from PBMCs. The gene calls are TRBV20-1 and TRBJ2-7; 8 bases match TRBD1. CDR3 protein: CSATEPTGASYEQYF. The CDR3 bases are TGCAGTGCTACAGAACCGACAGGGGCCTCCTACGAGCAGTACTTC.